This TCR beta chain was recovered during a study of CD8+ T cells in alopecia areata. About the research overall: Dosing with tofacitinib proceeded for 6 to 18 months, followed by 6 months off drug.

The treatment denotes: oral pan-JAK inhibitor, 5-10 mg twice daily. A remark on this clone: The target antigen is unknown.

TCR sequencing used cDNA made by reverse transcription of extracted RNA. Method: immunoSEQ multiplex PCR; TCRdb's copy keeps in-frame clones and lacks some. The repertoire holds 150,000 to 250,000 clones, with about 62% as singletons. CDR1 is SGHNT and CDR2 is YENEEA in the germline V gene. Trimming cost V 6 bases and J 10 bases; bases outside gene matches: 11. The CDR3 length is 13 residues. Study-wide results and limits: One nonresponder leaves baseline CD8+ expansion's link to response uncertain. Across lesional scalp, and particularly alopecia totalis/universalis, clonality surpassed that of normal scalp.

V is TRBV11-3 and J is TRBJ1-1, with 7 bases lining up with TRBD1. The receptor was isolated from a human donor with alopecia areata. Specimen: CD4+ T cells sorted from blood, collected at week 24, from a patient treated with tofacitinib. The DNA of the CDR3 is TGTGCCAGCAGTCTAACAGGGGAGGCGGTAGCTTTCTTT. Amino acids: CASSLTGEAVAFF.